Below, 18 T cell receptor beta chains from the same sample are listed, as sequenced in a study of early T cells in non-severe SARS-CoV-2 infection. A single record per CDR3 protein comes from TCRdb applying MiXCR to the 5' RACE reads. Of about 32,000 distinct CDR3 sequences in the sample, about 3.9% were seen once. Sequenced: whole blood. The receptors stem from an adult who was a healthcare worker with PCR-confirmed SARS-CoV-2 infection or an uninfected control (not recorded which).

This clonotype was picked up many times. The chain employs TRBV7-6 and TRBJ1-6; D unresolved. The V gene lost 3 bases and the J gene lost 8 bases, with 5 bases spanning the gap. The CDR3 has 12 amino acids. Germline CDR1 reads SGHVS; CDR2 reads FNYEAQ. CDR3 nucleotide sequence: TGTGCCAGCAGCTTGAGGGATTCACCCCTCCACTTT. Amino acid sequence: CASSLRDSPLHF.

In this sample, this clonotype turned up many times. This sequence joins TRBV12-3 or TRBV12-4 and TRBJ2-7, with D perhaps matching TRBD1 (5 bases). The CDR3 totals 14 residues. The V gene lost 3 bases and the J gene lost 0 bases, with 9 bases spanning the gap. The CDR3 region is CASSLQGSSYEQYF. Written as DNA, the CDR3 is TGTGCCAGCAGTTTGCAGGGAAGCTCCTACGAGCAGTACTTC.

This clonotype was observed at least ten times. The chain employs TRBV19 and TRBJ2-5, with a tentative D call TRBD2 (6 bases). V gave up 5 bases and J gave up 1 base, with 8 bases separating them. The V gene's germline CDR1 is LNHDA and CDR2 SQIVND (reference sequence). The CDR3 has 13 amino acids. CDR3: CASSLAAQETQYF. The DNA for the CDR3 is TGTGCCAGTAGTTTAGCGGCCCAAGAGACCCAGTACTTC.

This clonotype appeared a few times. Here the CDR3 reads CASSSQDRRARETQYF. Here the CDR3 DNA reads TGTGCCAGCAGCAGCCAGGACAGGCGGGCACGAGAGACCCAGTACTTC. The V gene is TRBV9, the J gene TRBJ2-5; 7 bases fit TRBD1. CDR3 length: 16 amino acids. Germline V CDR1 and CDR2: SGDLS, YYNGEE. V shed 4 bases and J 4 bases; nucleotides not matched to a gene: 13.

This clonotype was observed at least ten times. The chain is built from TRBV7-3 and TRBJ2-7; TRBD2 matches 7 bases. Trimming cost V 0 bases and J 6 bases; bases outside gene matches: 2. Looked up from germline, CDR1 is SGHTA and CDR2 is FQGTGA. This CDR3 spans 13 amino acids. CDR3 sequence reads: CASSLTTSSEQYF. CDR3 DNA: TGTGCCAGCAGCTTAACGACTAGCAGCGAGCAGTACTTC.

The chain couples TRBV2 to TRBJ2-7; no clear D. Germline lookup yields CDR1 SNHLY and CDR2 FYNNEI. V gave up 0 bases and J gave up 0 bases, with 9 bases separating them. The CDR3 is 15 residues long. CDR3 in amino acids: CASSEATSRSYEQYF. The CDR3 DNA reads as TGTGCCAGCAGTGAAGCCACTTCCCGCTCCTACGAGCAGTACTTC.

The rearrangement uses TRBV6-6 and TRBJ1-4, with a possible D match to TRBD1 (5 bases). From germline, CDR1 is MNHNY and CDR2 SVGAGI (reference sequence). V was trimmed by 2 bases and J by 3 bases, leaving 10 bases between them. The CDR3 is made up of 15 amino acids. The CDR3 sequence is CASSYRRDSNEKLFF. The CDR3, as DNA: TGTGCCAGCAGTTACAGACGGGACTCTAATGAAAAACTGTTTTTT.

This clonotype was counted many times. The chain joins TRBV18 to TRBJ2-5; D gene unclear. Germline values: CDR1 KGHSH, CDR2 LQKENI. This CDR3 contains 11 residues. V shed 1 base and J shed 5 bases, with 2 bases lying between them. Here the CDR3 DNA reads TGTGCCAGCTCACCACGGGAGACCCAGTACTTC. This codes for CASSPRETQYF.

The table lists this clonotype with many counts. The genes are TRBV20-1 and TRBJ2-2; TRBD1 matches at 7 bases. The germline V gene encodes CDR1 DFQATT and CDR2 SNEGSKA (reference sequence). J lost 4 bases, V lost 2 bases, and 7 bases had no gene match. This CDR3 region has 15 residues. The CDR3 loop is CSARTGVRATGELFF. The DNA for the CDR3 is TGCAGTGCTAGAACAGGGGTGCGTGCCACCGGGGAGCTGTTTTTT.

This CDR3 reads CSVLTGANVLTF. The CDR3 DNA is TGCAGCGTTTTAACTGGGGCCAACGTCCTGACTTTC. J is TRBJ2-6 and V is TRBV29-1; no firm D call. The germline V gene encodes CDR1 SQVTM and CDR2 ANQGSEA. CDR3 size: 12 residues. The ends were cut back, 5 bases at V and 2 bases at J, with 4 bases in the middle.

This clonotype was recorded many times. V and J are TRBV18 and TRBJ2-1, with TRBD1 matching over 8 bases. The CDR3 is 13 residues long. Per the germline V gene, CDR1 is KGHSH and CDR2 is LQKENI. V lost 4 bases, J lost 6 bases, and 2 bases stayed unmatched. The CDR3: CASSLTGGNEQFF. Written as DNA, the CDR3 is TGTGCCAGCTCACTTACAGGGGGCAATGAGCAGTTCTTC.

The sample holds many counts of this clonotype. The rearrangement joins TRBV7-9 to TRBJ1-2; D ambiguous. Germline CDR1 is SEHNR and CDR2 is FQNEAQ (reference sequence). This CDR3 comprises 13 residues. V gave up 3 bases and J gave up 7 bases, with 12 bases separating them. The CDR3 bases are TGTGCCAGCAGCTTTACGGGGATGGCTGGCTACACCTTC. It codes for CASSFTGMAGYTF.

This clonotype has a count of ten or more. The genes are TRBV24-1 and TRBJ2-3; possibly TRBD1 or TRBD2 for D (5 bases each). V was clipped by 0 bases and J by 2 bases, with 14 bases between them. This CDR3 comprises 17 residues. Germline CDR1 KGHDR, CDR2 SFDVKD. CDR3 region: CATSDLGSGRATDTQYF. The CDR3 DNA follows: TGTGCCACCAGTGATTTGGGCTCGGGACGAGCCACAGATACGCAGTATTTT.

This clonotype was counted at least ten times. V gene TRBV29-1 combines with J gene TRBJ2-7; 9 nucleotides agree with TRBD2. CDR1 is SQVTM and CDR2 is ANQGSEA in the germline V gene. This CDR3 spans 14 amino acids. Germline trimming cut 2 bases from V and 6 bases from J; bases unmatched to any gene: 8. The CDR3 protein is CSVEFGSGSFEQYF. CDR3 nucleotide sequence: TGCAGCGTTGAATTCGGTAGCGGGAGTTTCGAGCAGTACTTC.

A few counts support this clonotype. The chain couples TRBV19 to TRBJ2-5; 12 nucleotides agree with TRBD2. This CDR3 contains 15 residues. Trimming took 6 bases from V and 5 from J; bases not matched to a gene: 7. Germline assignment: CDR1 LNHDA and CDR2 SQIVND (reference sequence). The CDR3 DNA reads TGTGCCAGTAGGACTAGCGGGGGCCCCTCGGAGACCCAGTACTTC. This codes for CASRTSGGPSETQYF.

The table lists this clonotype with many counts. The V and J genes are TRBV7-6 and TRBJ1-1; perhaps TRBD1 as D (5 bases). CDR1 is SGHVS, CDR2 FNYEAQ, per germline. The V gene lost 4 bases and the J gene lost 4 bases, with 7 bases spanning the gap. The CDR3 sequence is 12 residues long. The CDR3 coding sequence is TGTGCCAGCAGCTCCGGGGGCACTGAAGCTTTCTTT. Translated, it gives CASSSGGTEAFF.

This clonotype has a count of ten or more. V and J are TRBV28 and TRBJ1-5, with TRBD1 matching 8 bases. Losses at the gene ends were 5 bases for V and 2 bases for J; bases not matched to a gene: 8. This CDR3 has 16 amino acids. Germline V CDR1 and CDR2: MDHEN, SYDVKM. In nucleotides, the CDR3 is TGTGCCAGCAGTCAGGCAGGGGGCGCCGGCAATCAGCCCCAGCATTTT. Translation: CASSQAGGAGNQPQHF.

This clonotype was counted at least ten times. The V gene is TRBV20-1, the J gene TRBJ2-2; D is unresolved. This CDR3 spans 17 amino acids. With 2 bases removed from V and 0 bases from J, the gap between germline ends came to 16 bases. Looked up from germline, CDR1 is DFQATT and CDR2 is SNEGSKA (reference sequence). Here the CDR3 DNA reads TGCAGTGCTAGAAACCCTGGGCAAGAAGCGAACACCGGGGAGCTGTTTTTT. Its protein product is CSARNPGQEANTGELFF.